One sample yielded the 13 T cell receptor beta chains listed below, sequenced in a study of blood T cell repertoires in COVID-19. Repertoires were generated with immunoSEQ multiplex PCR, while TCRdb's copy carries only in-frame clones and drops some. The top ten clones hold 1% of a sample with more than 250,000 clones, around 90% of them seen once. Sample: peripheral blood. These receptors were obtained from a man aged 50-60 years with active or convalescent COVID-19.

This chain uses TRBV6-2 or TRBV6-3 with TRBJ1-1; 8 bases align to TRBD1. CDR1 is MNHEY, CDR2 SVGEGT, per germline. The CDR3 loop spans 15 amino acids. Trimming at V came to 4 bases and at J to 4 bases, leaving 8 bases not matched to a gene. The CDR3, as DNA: TGTGCCAGCAGTTCCTTCCCAGGGGGCGGCACTGAAGCTTTCTTT. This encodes CASSSFPGGGTEAFF.

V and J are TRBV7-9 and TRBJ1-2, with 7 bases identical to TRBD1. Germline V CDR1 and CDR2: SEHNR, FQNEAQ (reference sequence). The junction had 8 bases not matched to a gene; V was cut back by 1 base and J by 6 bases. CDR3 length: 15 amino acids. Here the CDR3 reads CASSLGGGDSDGYTF. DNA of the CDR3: TGTGCCAGCAGCTTAGGAGGCGGGGACAGCGATGGCTACACCTTC.

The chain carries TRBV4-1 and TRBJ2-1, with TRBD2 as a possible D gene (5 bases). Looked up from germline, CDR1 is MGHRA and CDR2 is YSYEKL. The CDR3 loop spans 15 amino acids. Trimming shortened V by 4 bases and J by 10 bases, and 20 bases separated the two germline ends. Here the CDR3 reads CASSPTPPLRGEQFF. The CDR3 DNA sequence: TGCGCCAGCAGCCCCACCCCTCCGCTTAGAGGGGAGCAGTTCTTC.

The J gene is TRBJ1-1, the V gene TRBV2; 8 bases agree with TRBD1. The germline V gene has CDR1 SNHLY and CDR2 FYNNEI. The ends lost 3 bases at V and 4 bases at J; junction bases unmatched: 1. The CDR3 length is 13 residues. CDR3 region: CASSDTGGTEAFF. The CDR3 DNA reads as TGTGCCAGCAGTGATACAGGGGGCACTGAAGCTTTCTTT.

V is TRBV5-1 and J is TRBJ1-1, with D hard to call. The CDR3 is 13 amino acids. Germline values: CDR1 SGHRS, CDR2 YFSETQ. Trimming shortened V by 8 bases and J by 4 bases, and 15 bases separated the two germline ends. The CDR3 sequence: CASSTLISTEAFF. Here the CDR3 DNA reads TGCGCCAGTTCGACATTGATTAGCACTGAAGCTTTCTTT.

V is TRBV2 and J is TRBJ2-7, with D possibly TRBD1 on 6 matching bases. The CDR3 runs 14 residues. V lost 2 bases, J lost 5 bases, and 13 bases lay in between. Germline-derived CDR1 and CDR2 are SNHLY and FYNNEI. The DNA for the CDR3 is TGTGCCAGCAGTGAAATACAGGGCAGGGACGAGCAGTACTTC. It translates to CASSEIQGRDEQYF.

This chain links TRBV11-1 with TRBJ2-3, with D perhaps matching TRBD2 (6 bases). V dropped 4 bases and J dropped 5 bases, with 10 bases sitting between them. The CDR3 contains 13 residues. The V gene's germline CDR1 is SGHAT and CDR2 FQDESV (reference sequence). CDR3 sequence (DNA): TGTGCCAGCAGCTCGGGAGTTGTAGATACGCAGTATTTT. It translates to CASSSGVVDTQYF.

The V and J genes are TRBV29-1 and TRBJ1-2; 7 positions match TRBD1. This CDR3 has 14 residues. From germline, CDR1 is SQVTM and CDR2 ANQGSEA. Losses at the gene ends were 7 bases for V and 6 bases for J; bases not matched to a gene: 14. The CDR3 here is CSAELGHDRDGYTF. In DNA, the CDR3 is TGCAGCGCCGAACTGGGGCATGACAGGGATGGCTACACCTTC.

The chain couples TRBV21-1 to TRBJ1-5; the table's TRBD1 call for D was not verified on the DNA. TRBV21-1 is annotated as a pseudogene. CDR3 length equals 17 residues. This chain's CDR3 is CASSTGTEGYSNQPQHF. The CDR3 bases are TGTGCCAGCAGCACAGGGACAGAAGGATATAGCAATCAGCCCCAGCATTTT.

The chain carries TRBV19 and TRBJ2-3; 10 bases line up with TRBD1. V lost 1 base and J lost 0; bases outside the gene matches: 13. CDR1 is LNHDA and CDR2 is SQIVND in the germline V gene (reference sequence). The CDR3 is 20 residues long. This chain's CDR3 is CASSIGDRGRFAYSTDTQYF. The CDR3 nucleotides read TGTGCCAGTAGTATAGGGGACAGGGGAAGATTTGCGTATAGCACAGATACGCAGTATTTT.

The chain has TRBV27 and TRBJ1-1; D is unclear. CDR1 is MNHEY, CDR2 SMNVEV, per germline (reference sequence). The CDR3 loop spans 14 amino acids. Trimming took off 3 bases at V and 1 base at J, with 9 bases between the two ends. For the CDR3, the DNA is TGTGCCAGCAGTTTCTACGGTCAGAACACTGAAGCTTTCTTT. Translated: CASSFYGQNTEAFF.

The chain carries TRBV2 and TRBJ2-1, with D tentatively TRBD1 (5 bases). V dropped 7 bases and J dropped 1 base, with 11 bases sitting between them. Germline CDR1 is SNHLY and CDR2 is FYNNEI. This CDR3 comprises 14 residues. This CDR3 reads CASTAGPSYNEQFF. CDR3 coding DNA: TGTGCCAGCACGGCAGGGCCATCCTACAATGAGCAGTTCTTC.

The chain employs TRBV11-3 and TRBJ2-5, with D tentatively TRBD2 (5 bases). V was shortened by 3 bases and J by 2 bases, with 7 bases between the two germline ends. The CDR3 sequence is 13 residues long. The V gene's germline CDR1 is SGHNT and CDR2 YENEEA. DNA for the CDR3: TGTGCCAGCAGCTTTACTAGACAAGAGACCCAGTACTTC. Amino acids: CASSFTRQETQYF.